The rows below give T cell receptor beta chains drawn from one sample of a study of blood T cell repertoires in COVID-19. Only in-frame clones appear in the TCRdb table, and some are missing; sequencing was by immunoSEQ multiplex PCR. The profile covers about 260,000 clones, with around 80% appearing a single time and around 2% taken by the ten largest. The sequencing sample was made of peripheral blood. The receptor source for this set is a woman at least 80 years old with acute or convalescent COVID-19. Each CDR3 is given with its conserved first and last residue. The D gene is left open where the match is weak. Clone size, where shown, is once, few, many, or a class for clones that have expanded.

d_call: NA; clone_size: NA; j_call: TRBJ1-3; v_call: TRBV5-1; cdr3_aa: CASSLLGGVGNTIYF; cdr3_nt: TGCGCCAGCAGCTTGTTAGGAGGAGTAGGGAACACCATATATTTT
d_call: TRBD1; clone_size: NA; j_call: TRBJ2-5; v_call: TRBV7-9; cdr3_aa: CASSFTGTGHQETQYF; cdr3_nt: TGTGCCAGCAGCTTTACCGGGACAGGTCACCAAGAGACCCAGTACTTC
d_call: NA; clone_size: NA; j_call: TRBJ2-7; v_call: TRBV11-3; cdr3_aa: CASSLSSGPPYEQYF; cdr3_nt: TGTGCCAGCAGCCTTAGTTCGGGTCCCCCCTACGAGCAGTACTTC
d_call: TRBD1; clone_size: NA; j_call: TRBJ2-4; v_call: TRBV6-6; cdr3_aa: CASSFAGTGRNIQYF; cdr3_nt: TGTGCCAGCAGTTTCGCCGGGACAGGGAGGAACATTCAGTACTTC
d_call: NA; clone_size: NA; j_call: TRBJ1-1; v_call: TRBV6-5; cdr3_aa: CASSYSSGFTEAFF; cdr3_nt: TGTGCCAGCAGTTACTCTTCAGGCTTCACTGAAGCTTTCTTT
d_call: TRBD2; clone_size: NA; j_call: TRBJ2-1; v_call: TRBV28; cdr3_aa: CAIRTSGGAYLSYNEQFF; cdr3_nt: TGTGCCATCCGGACTAGCGGGGGGGCCTATCTCTCCTACAATGAGCAGTTCTTC
d_call: NA; clone_size: few; j_call: TRBJ2-7; v_call: TRBV7-2; cdr3_aa: CASSLSLGGLEQYF; cdr3_nt: TGTGCCAGCAGCCTATCGCTGGGGGGGCTCGAGCAGTACTTC
d_call: TRBD1; clone_size: NA; j_call: TRBJ2-2; v_call: TRBV7-2; cdr3_aa: CASSSSGTGNTGELFF; cdr3_nt: TGTGCCAGCAGCTCCTCCGGGACAGGGAACACCGGGGAGCTGTTTTTT
d_call: NA; clone_size: once; j_call: TRBJ2-2; v_call: TRBV5-1; cdr3_aa: CASSLERGGTGELFF; cdr3_nt: TGCGCCAGCAGCTTGGAGAGGGGAGGCACCGGGGAGCTGTTTTTT
d_call: NA; clone_size: NA; j_call: TRBJ2-7; v_call: TRBV15; cdr3_aa: CATSTRPGGPDREQYF; cdr3_nt: TGTGCCACCAGCACCCGCCCCGGGGGGCCCGACCGGGAGCAGTACTTC
d_call: TRBD1; clone_size: NA; j_call: TRBJ2-2; v_call: TRBV24-1; cdr3_aa: CATSGRTGGGSITGELFF; cdr3_nt: TGTGCCACCAGTGGACGGACAGGGGGTGGCAGCATTACCGGGGAGCTGTTTTTT
d_call: NA; clone_size: few; j_call: TRBJ1-1; v_call: TRBV12-3/TRBV12-4; cdr3_aa: CASSFGENTEAFF; cdr3_nt: TGTGCCAGCAGTTTTGGAGAGAACACTGAAGCTTTCTTT
d_call: NA; clone_size: few; j_call: TRBJ2-4; v_call: TRBV11-1; cdr3_aa: CASSLQLPNDIQYF; cdr3_nt: TGTGCCAGCAGCTTACAACTCCCGAACGACATTCAGTACTTC
d_call: NA; clone_size: NA; j_call: TRBJ1-3; v_call: TRBV30; cdr3_aa: CAWRQGFGNTIYF; cdr3_nt: TGTGCCTGGAGACAGGGTTTTGGAAACACCATATATTTT
d_call: NA; clone_size: NA; j_call: TRBJ2-7; v_call: TRBV12-2; cdr3_aa: CASRLVRGRDSYEQYF; cdr3_nt: TGTGCAAGTCGCTTAGTTCGCGGGAGGGACTCCTACGAGCAGTACTTC
d_call: NA; clone_size: NA; j_call: TRBJ2-5; v_call: TRBV4-1; cdr3_aa: CASSQDSGRGPLQETQYF; cdr3_nt: TGCGCCAGCAGCCAAGATTCGGGCAGGGGACCCCTCCAAGAGACCCAGTACTTC
d_call: NA; clone_size: once; j_call: TRBJ1-2; v_call: TRBV3-1/TRBV3-2; cdr3_aa: CASSQTSGSAGYTF; cdr3_nt: TGTGCCAGCAGCCAAACGTCAGGGTCGGCTGGCTACACCTTC
d_call: NA; clone_size: NA; j_call: TRBJ2-3; v_call: TRBV7-2; cdr3_aa: CASSAGLYTQYF; cdr3_nt: TGTGCCAGCAGCGCCGGACTTTATACGCAGTATTTT
d_call: TRBD2; clone_size: NA; j_call: TRBJ2-1; v_call: TRBV2; cdr3_aa: CASEREAVNNEQFF; cdr3_nt: TGTGCCAGCGAGCGGGAGGCGGTCAACAATGAGCAGTTCTTC
d_call: NA; clone_size: NA; j_call: TRBJ1-2; v_call: TRBV2; cdr3_aa: CASSLRDTTNYGYTF; cdr3_nt: TGTGCCAGCAGTCTCCGGGACACCACTAACTATGGCTACACCTTC
d_call: NA; clone_size: NA; j_call: TRBJ2-1; v_call: TRBV5-1; cdr3_aa: CASRSGSQTYNEQFF; cdr3_nt: TGCGCCAGCAGGTCCGGGAGCCAGACCTACAATGAGCAGTTCTTC
d_call: NA; clone_size: NA; j_call: TRBJ2-5; v_call: TRBV11-3; cdr3_aa: CASSLAHRAETQYF; cdr3_nt: TGTGCCAGCAGCTTAGCCCACAGGGCGGAGACCCAGTACTTC
d_call: NA; clone_size: NA; j_call: TRBJ2-1; v_call: TRBV6-2/TRBV6-3; cdr3_aa: CASSYSKGYEQFF; cdr3_nt: TGTGCCAGCAGTTACTCGAAGGGGTATGAGCAGTTCTTC
d_call: NA; clone_size: NA; j_call: TRBJ1-3; v_call: TRBV28; cdr3_aa: CASSLVSSGNTIYF; cdr3_nt: TGTGCCAGCAGTTTGGTCAGCTCTGGAAACACCATATATTTT
d_call: NA; clone_size: NA; j_call: TRBJ2-1; v_call: TRBV2; cdr3_aa: CASSVRDSNNEQFF; cdr3_nt: TGTGCCAGCAGTGTTCGAGATTCTAACAATGAGCAGTTCTTC
d_call: NA; clone_size: NA; j_call: TRBJ1-2; v_call: TRBV12-3/TRBV12-4; cdr3_aa: CASSRGYGYTF; cdr3_nt: TGTGCCAGCAGTCGAGGCTATGGCTACACCTTC
d_call: NA; clone_size: NA; j_call: TRBJ1-6; v_call: TRBV4-2; cdr3_aa: CASSQDSGGALRYSPLHF; cdr3_nt: TGTGCCAGCAGCCAAGATTCGGGGGGGGCCCTCCGTTACTCACCCCTCCACTTT
d_call: TRBD1; clone_size: NA; j_call: TRBJ1-5; v_call: TRBV6-2/TRBV6-3; cdr3_aa: CASSRRQGHQPQHF; cdr3_nt: TGTGCCAGCAGTCGACGACAGGGGCATCAGCCCCAGCATTTT